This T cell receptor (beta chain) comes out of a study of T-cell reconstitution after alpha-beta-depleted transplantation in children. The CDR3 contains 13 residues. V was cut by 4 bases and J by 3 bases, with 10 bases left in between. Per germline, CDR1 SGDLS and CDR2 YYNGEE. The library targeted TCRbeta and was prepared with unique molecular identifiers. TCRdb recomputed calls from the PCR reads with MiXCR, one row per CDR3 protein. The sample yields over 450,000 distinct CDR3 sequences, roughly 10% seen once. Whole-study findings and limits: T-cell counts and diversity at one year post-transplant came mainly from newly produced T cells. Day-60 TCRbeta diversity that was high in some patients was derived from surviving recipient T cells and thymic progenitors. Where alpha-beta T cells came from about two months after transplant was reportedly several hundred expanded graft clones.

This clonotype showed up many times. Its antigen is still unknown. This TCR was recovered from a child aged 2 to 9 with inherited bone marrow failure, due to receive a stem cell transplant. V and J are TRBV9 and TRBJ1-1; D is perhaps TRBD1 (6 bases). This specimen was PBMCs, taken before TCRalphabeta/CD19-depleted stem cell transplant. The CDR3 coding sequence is TGTGCCAGCAGCCCCCAGGGGTACACTGAAGCTTTCTTT. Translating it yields CASSPQGYTEAFF.